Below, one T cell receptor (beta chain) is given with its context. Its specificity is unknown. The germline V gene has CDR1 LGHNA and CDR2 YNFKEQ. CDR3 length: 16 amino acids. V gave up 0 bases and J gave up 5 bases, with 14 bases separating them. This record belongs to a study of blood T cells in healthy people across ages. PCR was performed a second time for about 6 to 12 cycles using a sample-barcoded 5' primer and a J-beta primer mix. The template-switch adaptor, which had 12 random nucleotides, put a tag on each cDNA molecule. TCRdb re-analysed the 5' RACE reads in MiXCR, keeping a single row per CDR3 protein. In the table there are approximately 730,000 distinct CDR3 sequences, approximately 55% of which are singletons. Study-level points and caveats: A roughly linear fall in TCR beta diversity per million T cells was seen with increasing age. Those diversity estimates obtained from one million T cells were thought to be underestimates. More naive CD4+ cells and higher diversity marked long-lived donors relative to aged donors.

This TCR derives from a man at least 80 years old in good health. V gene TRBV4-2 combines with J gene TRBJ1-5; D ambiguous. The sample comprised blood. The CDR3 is CASSQETSLPYQPQHF. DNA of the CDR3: TGTGCCAGCAGCCAAGAAACATCTCTTCCTTATCAGCCCCAGCATTTT.